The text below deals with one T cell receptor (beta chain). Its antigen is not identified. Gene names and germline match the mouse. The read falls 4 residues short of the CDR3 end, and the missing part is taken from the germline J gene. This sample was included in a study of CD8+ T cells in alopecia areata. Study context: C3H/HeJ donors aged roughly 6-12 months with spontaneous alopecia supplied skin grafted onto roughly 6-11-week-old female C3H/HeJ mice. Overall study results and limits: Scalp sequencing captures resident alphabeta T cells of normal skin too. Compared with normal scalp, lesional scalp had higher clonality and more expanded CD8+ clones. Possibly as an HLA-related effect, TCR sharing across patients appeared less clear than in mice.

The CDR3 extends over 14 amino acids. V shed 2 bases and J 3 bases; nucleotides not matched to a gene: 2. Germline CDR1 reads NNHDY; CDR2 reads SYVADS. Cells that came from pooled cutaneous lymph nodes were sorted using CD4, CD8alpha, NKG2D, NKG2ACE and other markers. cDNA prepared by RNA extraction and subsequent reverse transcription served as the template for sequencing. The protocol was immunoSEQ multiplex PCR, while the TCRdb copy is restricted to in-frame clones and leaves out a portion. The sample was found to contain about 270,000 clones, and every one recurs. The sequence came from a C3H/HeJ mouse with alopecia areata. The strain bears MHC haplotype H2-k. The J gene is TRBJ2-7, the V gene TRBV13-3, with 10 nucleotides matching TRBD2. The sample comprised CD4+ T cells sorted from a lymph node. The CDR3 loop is CASSELGGIYEQYF. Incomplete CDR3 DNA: TGTGCCAGCAGTGAACTGGGGGGGATCTAT.